What follows are 15 T cell receptor beta chains derived from one specimen sequenced in a study of a mutant IDH1 vaccine in newly diagnosed glioma. Sequencing was performed with immunoSEQ multiplex PCR; in TCRdb, only in-frame clones are kept and a portion is missing. The repertoire holds roughly 34,000 clones, with 85% to 90% as singletons. Noted time point: week 47, end of study. The investigators gave 300 ug of mutant IDH1 20-mer peptide in each vaccine dose, together with topical imiquimod. No antigen has been assigned to these receptors. The sample in question was PBMCs, obtained from a glioma patient whose treatment included an IDH1 peptide vaccine. These receptor sequences come from a young woman with glioma.

This clone was counted a few times. V usage is TRBV19 and J usage is TRBJ1-2, with TRBD1 matching over 7 bases. V lost 7 bases to trimming and J lost 6 bases; unmatched junction nucleotides: 5. The length of the CDR3 is 12 residues. Germline V lookup: CDR1 LNHDA, CDR2 SQIVND (reference sequence). The CDR3 DNA sequence: TGTGCCAGTACGGACAGGTCCCATGGCTACACCTTC. As protein: CASTDRSHGYTF.

This clone was counted a single time. The CDR3 sequence: CASSYGDSYTF. Written as DNA, the CDR3 is TGTGCCAGCAGTTACGGCGACAGCTACACCTTC. The V gene is TRBV6-5, the J gene TRBJ1-2; D gene unclear. The germline CDR1 and CDR2 sequences are MNHEY and SVGAGI. The CDR3 loop spans 11 amino acids. The V gene lost 2 bases and the J gene lost 9 bases, with 7 bases spanning the gap.

The V gene is TRBV4-1, the J gene TRBJ1-1; D call uncertain. In germline, CDR1 is MGHRA, CDR2 YSYEKL. V lost 0 bases, J lost 1 base, and 12 bases lay in between. The CDR3 is 16 amino acids. The CDR3 region is CASSQEPTRRNTEAFF. CDR3 in DNA: TGCGCCAGCAGCCAAGAGCCTACTCGTAGGAACACTGAAGCTTTCTTT.

This rearrangement joins TRBV4-3 to TRBJ1-2; 9 bases map to TRBD1. The ends lost 4 bases at V and 4 bases at J; junction bases unmatched: 4. This CDR3 has 14 residues. Germline loops: CDR1 LGHNA, CDR2 YSLEER. The CDR3 coding sequence is TGCGCCAGCAGCCCCGAGACAGGGGGCTATGGCTACACCTTC. Its protein product is CASSPETGGYGYTF.

The chain links TRBV7-9 to TRBJ1-1, with D hard to call. The CDR3 is 18 residues long. V gave up 5 bases and J gave up 4 bases, with 26 bases separating them. Germline CDR1 and CDR2: SEHNR and FQNEAQ (reference sequence). This chain's CDR3 is CASSPSPKRWEEVTEAFF. CDR3 coding DNA: TGTGCCAGCAGCCCTAGCCCGAAACGCTGGGAGGAGGTCACTGAAGCTTTCTTT. Full variable domain (missing parts from reference TRBV7-9 and TRBJ1-1): DTGVSQNPRHKITKRGQNVTFRCDPISEHNRLYWYRQTLGQGPEFLTYFQNEAQLEKSRLLSDRFSAERPKGSFSTLEIQRTEQGDSAMYLCASSPSPKRWEEVTEAFFGQGTRLTVV.

J is TRBJ2-1 and V is TRBV5-1, with 16 bases lining up with TRBD2. Germline CDR1 SGHRS, CDR2 YFSETQ. V lost 3 bases, J lost 7 bases, and 1 base stayed unmatched. The CDR3 runs to 15 residues. The CDR3 coding sequence is TGCGCCAGCAGCTCGGGACTAGCGGGGGGGAATGAGCAGTTCTTC. Translated, it gives CASSSGLAGGNEQFF.

The chain is built from TRBV6-5 and TRBJ1-2; tentative D call: TRBD1 (5 bases). Germline V lookup: CDR1 MNHEY, CDR2 SVGAGI. The CDR3 consists of 12 residues. The V and J ends lost 6 bases and 10 bases respectively, with 15 bases between them. Written as DNA, the CDR3 is TGTGCCAGCAGCCCGAAGGGGTACGACTACACCTTC. Its translation is CASSPKGYDYTF.

The chain is built from TRBV27 and TRBJ1-1; D may be TRBD1 (6 bases). The CDR3 totals 16 residues. Germline V gives CDR1 MNHEY, CDR2 SMNVEV (reference sequence). Trimming took 6 bases from V and 3 from J, leaving 20 bases between them. The CDR3 reads CASSPEGLGGYTEAFF. The CDR3 DNA follows: TGTGCCAGCAGCCCTGAGGGGTTGGGGGGCTACACTGAAGCTTTCTTT.

As to this clone: In the same sample, other DNA sequences code for this CDR3. The chain links TRBV5-1 to TRBJ2-5, with unresolved D. Trimming removed 2 bases at V and 2 bases at J, with 7 bases between. Germline CDR1 reads SGHRS; CDR2 reads YFSETQ. The CDR3 totals 13 residues. The CDR3 sequence: CASSLGSQETQYF. CDR3 DNA sequence: TGCGCCAGCAGCTTAGGCAGTCAAGAGACCCAGTACTTC.

This chain connects TRBV7-8 to TRBJ2-2; D assignment may be TRBD1 or TRBD2 (5 bases each). The CDR3 has 17 residues. Trimming removed 0 bases at V and 3 bases at J, with 14 bases between. The germline CDR1 and CDR2 sequences are SGHVS and FQNEAQ. Written as DNA, the CDR3 is TGTGCCAGCAGCTTAGCCCTAGATGGGGGTTACACCGGGGAGCTGTTTTTT. The encoded protein is CASSLALDGGYTGELFF.

The V and J genes are TRBV6-5 and TRBJ1-2; possible D gene TRBD1, 6 bases. The CDR3 totals 14 residues. Germline lookup yields CDR1 MNHEY and CDR2 SVGAGI. V was shortened by 0 bases and J by 4 bases, with 9 bases between the two germline ends. The CDR3 reads CASSYSQGPYGYTF. In DNA, the CDR3 is TGTGCCAGCAGTTACTCACAGGGACCCTATGGCTACACCTTC.

A few counts support this clone. The J gene is TRBJ1-6, the V gene TRBV19; D not resolved. The CDR3 extends over 15 amino acids. Germline values: CDR1 LNHDA, CDR2 SQIVND (reference sequence). The V end lost 7 bases, the J end lost 0 bases, and 10 bases lay between the germline ends. The chain's CDR3 is CASMRRSSYNSPLHF. The CDR3 coding sequence is TGTGCCAGTATGAGACGGAGCTCCTATAATTCACCCCTCCACTTT.

CDR3 loop: CSAGLQQGSYTF. CDR3 sequence (DNA): TGCAGCGCCGGTTTGCAGCAGGGGAGCTACACCTTC. The rearrangement links TRBV29-1 to TRBJ1-2; TRBD1 might be the D (6 bases). Trimming stripped 7 bases from V and 9 bases from J, with 18 bases between. The CDR3 sequence is 12 residues long. Germline loops: CDR1 SQVTM, CDR2 ANQGSEA.

The chain recombines TRBV29-1 with TRBJ1-2; 7 nucleotides align to TRBD1. Germline CDR1 and CDR2: SQVTM and ANQGSEA. There are 14 residues in the CDR3. Trimming took 4 bases from V and 3 from J; bases not matched to a gene: 8. CDR3 residues: CSVAVRGKDYGYTF. CDR3 DNA: TGCAGCGTTGCCGTCAGGGGGAAGGACTATGGCTACACCTTC.

The chain is built from TRBV29-1 and TRBJ1-1; D is perhaps TRBD1 (6 bases). This CDR3 contains 12 residues. In germline, CDR1 is SQVTM, CDR2 ANQGSEA. DNA for the CDR3: TGCATCCCCGGGGGGGCGGAAACTGAAGCTTTCTTT. Residues: CIPGGAETEAFF. Full variable domain (outside the CDR3, taken from reference TRBV29-1 and TRBJ1-1): SAVISQKPSRDICQRGTSLTIQCQVDSQVTMMFWYRQQPGQSLTLIATANQGSEATYESGFVIDKFPISRPNLTFSTLTVSNMSPEDSSIYLCIPGGAETEAFFGQGTRLTVV.